One TCR beta chain is described in this entry. The data were taken from a study of Ad26.COV2.S vaccination and SARS-CoV-2 variants. This CDR3 is built from 15 residues. With V trimmed by 5 bases and J by 5 bases, 9 bases remained unmatched. From germline, CDR1 is PRHDT and CDR2 FYEKMQ (reference sequence). Method: immunoSEQ multiplex PCR; TCRdb's copy keeps in-frame clones and lacks some. This sample has 400,000 to 450,000 clones, with approximately 90% found just once. Indicated treatment: around 19 received Ad26.COV2.S at low or high dose, single or two shots; 5 received placebo; per-sample allocation not given. It was on day 63 after the first vaccine or placebo injection that samples were taken.

The sample here was peripheral blood, taken in a trial of Ad26.COV2.S vaccine versus placebo. The source of this sequence is a person between 18 and 65 years old who received the Ad26.COV2.S COVID-19 vaccine or a placebo. J is TRBJ2-7 and V is TRBV13; 10 positions match TRBD1. The CDR3 is CASSASGTGAHEQYF. In nucleotides, the CDR3 is TGTGCCAGCAGCGCATCCGGGACAGGGGCCCACGAGCAGTACTTC.